The source of this T cell receptor (beta chain) is a study of blood T cell repertoires in COVID-19 (dated by TCRdb to 2018 to 2020). Regarding the complete study: Samples covering the acute and convalescent phases of COVID-19 were provided by collaborators in the United States, Italy and Spain. The dataset comprised deeply sampled blood TCRbeta repertoires from subjects exposed to, actively infected with, or recovered from COVID-19. Samples came from the ongoing ImmuneRACE study (first 160 participants) plus 1,254 subjects from 6 global collaborators. The repertoires were made available in a free public database intended to serve as a resource for research on the immune response to SARS-CoV-2. HLA class I and class II types, where available, came from metadata supplied by the sample provider rather than from assay-based typing. The prospective study material was composed of cDNA or gDNA derived from T cells, B-cell-depleted T cells, or PBMCs. A de-identified subject ID, COVID-19 status, age in years and sex were almost always included in the sample metadata. What the research found in general, with its limitations: The amount of clinical and demographic metadata varied by source and participant and was provided uncurated.

One collaborating source in Seattle enrolled patients during active infection and followed them longitudinally through the course of disease. Each collaborating institution followed its own protocols to collect whole blood in K2EDTA tubes. For TCRbeta analysis, collaborators shipped samples as frozen whole blood, isolated PBMCs, or DNA extracted from either of those sample types. Reading from cysteine to phenylalanine, the CDR3 counts 12 amino acids. Only the CDR3 DNA is retained, 36 bases long and in frame from the first base. CDR1 and CDR2, per the germline V gene, are SGHTA and FQGNSA. Trimming removed 0 bases from V and 6 bases from J, leaving 5 bases between the germline ends. Of note for this clone: Its binding antigen is unknown. No qualities accompany the bases; no much larger clone lies one base away.

The immunoSEQ Assay, a bias-controlled multiplex PCR, was used to amplify TCRbeta CDR3 regions from genomic DNA. As for how the authors treated the data: Nucleated cell counts per sample were estimated from amplification of reference gene primers within the assay. To quantify the absolute abundance of each unique TCRbeta CDR3 rearrangement, sequence reads were collapsed and filtered. For each sample, productive Simpson clonality was calculated by taking the square root of Simpson's diversity index across productive rearrangements. In its TCRdb copy, this immuneACCESS table keeps in-frame sequences only and misses some clones. Where compared with another copy, unresolved V genes explain less than half of these, and the others have no known cause. That table furnishes V, J and clone size, whereas the DNA furnished D and trimming. This sample is represented by 200,000 to 250,000 clones; 75% to 85% of them were singletons. Roughly 1.3% of the sample is held by the ten biggest clonotypes.

Sequencing was done on a sample of peripheral blood. The receptor comes from a young woman with COVID-19, enrolled during active disease. The sequence is built from TRBV7-2 and TRBJ1-2; the D gene cannot be resolved reliably. The CDR3 region has the sequence CASSLARDGYTF. The base sequence is TGTGCCAGCAGCTTAGCCCGGGATGGCTACACCTTC.